This TCR beta chain was sequenced in a study of blood T cell repertoires in COVID-19. Study-level information: PBMCs, B-cell-depleted T cells, or T cells provided the cDNA or gDNA that made up the material.

Per germline, CDR1 LGHDT and CDR2 YNNKEL (reference sequence). This CDR3 is 14 amino acids long. V was pared by 3 bases and J by 0 bases, with 2 bases of the junction left unmatched. Only in-frame clones appear in the TCRdb table, and some are missing; sequencing was by immunoSEQ multiplex PCR. Among about 200,000 clones, 82% were seen once, and the ten largest hold 6.9%. The material sequenced was peripheral blood. The chain couples TRBV3-1 (or the pseudogene TRBV3-2) to TRBJ2-7; the match to TRBD2 covers 7 bases. The clonotype comes from a human donor with acute or convalescent COVID-19. The donor label of this sample is uncertain. CDR3 in amino acids: CASSHTSDSYEQYF. The CDR3, as DNA: TGTGCCAGCAGCCACACTAGCGACTCCTACGAGCAGTACTTC.